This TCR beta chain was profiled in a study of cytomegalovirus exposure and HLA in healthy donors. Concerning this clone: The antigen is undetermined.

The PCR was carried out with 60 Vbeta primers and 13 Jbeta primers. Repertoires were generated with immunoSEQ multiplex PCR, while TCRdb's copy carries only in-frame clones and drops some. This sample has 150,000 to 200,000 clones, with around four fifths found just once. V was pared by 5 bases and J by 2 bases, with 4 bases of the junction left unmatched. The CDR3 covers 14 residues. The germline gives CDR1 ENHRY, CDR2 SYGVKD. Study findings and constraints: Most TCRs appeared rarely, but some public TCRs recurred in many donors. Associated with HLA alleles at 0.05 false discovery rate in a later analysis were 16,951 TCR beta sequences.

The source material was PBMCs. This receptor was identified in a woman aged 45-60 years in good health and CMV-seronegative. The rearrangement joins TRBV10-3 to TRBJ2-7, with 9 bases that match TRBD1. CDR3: CAISRGTGPYEQYF. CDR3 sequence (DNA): TGTGCCATCAGTCGGGGGACAGGGCCCTACGAGCAGTACTTC.